The rows below give T cell receptor beta chains drawn from one sample of a study of T cell repertoires in cytomegalovirus infection. A single record per CDR3 protein comes from TCRdb applying MiXCR to the reads. This sample yields 550,000 to 700,000 distinct CDR3 sequences, of which about 39% are seen a single time; around 50% belongs to the top ten. These receptors' antigens are unknown. The specimen comprised cultured PBMCs, sampled from culture after CMV antigen stimulation. The receptors derive from a human donor in good health (CMV status not recorded). Some clones in this sample may be carry-over from other donors' samples. CDR3s include the opening cysteine and the closing phenylalanine or tryptophan. Each record gives: clone size, V gene, D gene, J gene, CDR3 DNA, CDR3 protein. A D gene is named only where the DNA matches it firmly. Only part of the rows carry a size: once, few, many, or a class if the clone is expanded.

abundance: NA
v_gene: TRBV7-4
d_gene: NA
j_gene: TRBJ1-5
CDR3nt: TGTGCCAGCAGCTCTAGTTGGCGGGCGGATCAGCCCCAGCATTTT
CDR3aa: CASSSSWRADQPQHF

abundance: NA
v_gene: TRBV6-5
d_gene: TRBD1
j_gene: TRBJ2-1
CDR3nt: TGTGCCAGCAGCACTTCCCGCAGACAGGGATACAATGAGCAGTTCTTC
CDR3aa: CASSTSRRQGYNEQFF

abundance: NA
v_gene: TRBV12-3/TRBV12-4
d_gene: NA
j_gene: TRBJ2-5
CDR3nt: TGTGCCAGCAGCTTCCCCCCGGGGGAGGAAGAGACCCAGTACTTC
CDR3aa: CASSFPPGEEETQYF

abundance: NA
v_gene: TRBV27
d_gene: TRBD1
j_gene: TRBJ1-3
CDR3nt: TGTGCCAGCCGGCCCGGGACAGTCTCTGGAAACACCATATATTTT
CDR3aa: CASRPGTVSGNTIYF

abundance: NA
v_gene: TRBV7-9
d_gene: NA
j_gene: TRBJ2-3
CDR3nt: TGTGCCAGCAGGGTGGGAGATACGCAGTATTTT
CDR3aa: CASRVGDTQYF

abundance: NA
v_gene: TRBV29-1
d_gene: NA
j_gene: TRBJ2-2
CDR3nt: TGCAGCGTCCTAGCGCGGAACACCGGGGAGCTGTTTTTT
CDR3aa: CSVLARNTGELFF

abundance: NA
v_gene: TRBV6-1
d_gene: NA
j_gene: TRBJ2-2
CDR3nt: TGTGCCAGCAAGCCAGGACCAACCACCGGGGAGCTGTTTTTT
CDR3aa: CASKPGPTTGELFF

abundance: few
v_gene: TRBV4-2
d_gene: TRBD2
j_gene: TRBJ2-1
CDR3nt: TGTGCCAGCAGCCCCGGGACTAGCGGGACTCAGCAGTTCTTC
CDR3aa: CASSPGTSGTQQFF

abundance: few
v_gene: TRBV7-9
d_gene: TRBD2
j_gene: TRBJ2-3
CDR3nt: TGTGCCAGCAGCACAAGCGGGCCTAGCGGCATCCAGTATTTT
CDR3aa: CASSTSGPSGIQYF

abundance: many
v_gene: TRBV7-6
d_gene: TRBD2
j_gene: TRBJ2-3
CDR3nt: TGTGCCAGCAGCCCCAGGACTAGCCGCTCCGATACGCAGTATTTT
CDR3aa: CASSPRTSRSDTQYF

abundance: NA
v_gene: TRBV7-9
d_gene: NA
j_gene: TRBJ2-6
CDR3nt: TGTGCCAGCAGCTTAGGCCAAGAGAGGGCTGGGGCCAACGTCCTGACTTTC
CDR3aa: CASSLGQERAGANVLTF

abundance: NA
v_gene: TRBV20-1
d_gene: TRBD1
j_gene: TRBJ2-1
CDR3nt: TGCAGTGCTAGGGGTACTAACCCGGAGAGGGGGCGATCCTACAATGAGCAGTTCTTC
CDR3aa: CSARGTNPERGRSYNEQFF

abundance: NA
v_gene: TRBV6-1
d_gene: NA
j_gene: TRBJ1-2
CDR3nt: TGTGCCAGCAGTGATAGGCCTGGAACACTGTTTTTCGGCTACACCTTC
CDR3aa: CASSDRPGTLFFGYTF

abundance: few
v_gene: TRBV6-2/TRBV6-3
d_gene: NA
j_gene: TRBJ1-1
CDR3nt: TGTGCCAGCACCCGGACAGCTTACACTGAAGCTTTCTTT
CDR3aa: CASTRTAYTEAFF

abundance: few
v_gene: TRBV28
d_gene: NA
j_gene: TRBJ1-1
CDR3nt: TGTGCCAGCAGGGCCGGGCCCCAGGGTTTATACACTGAAGCTTTCTTT
CDR3aa: CASRAGPQGLYTEAFF

abundance: few
v_gene: TRBV6-5
d_gene: TRBD2
j_gene: TRBJ2-1
CDR3nt: TGTGCCGCCTCCCGGGCGGGGGGGGTCAATGAGCAGTTCTTC
CDR3aa: CAASRAGGVNEQFF

abundance: NA
v_gene: TRBV6-5
d_gene: NA
j_gene: TRBJ2-1
CDR3nt: TGTGCCAGCACTAGGGGGGACAGATACAATGAGCAGTTCTTC
CDR3aa: CASTRGDRYNEQFF

abundance: once
v_gene: TRBV11-2
d_gene: TRBD1
j_gene: TRBJ2-5
CDR3nt: TGTGCCAGCAGCTCCGTAGGGACAGGGGATAGCGAGACCCAGTACTTC
CDR3aa: CASSSVGTGDSETQYF

abundance: few
v_gene: TRBV18
d_gene: NA
j_gene: TRBJ2-3
CDR3nt: TGTGCCAGCTCACCATACAGGGATGGGGATACGCAGTATTTT
CDR3aa: CASSPYRDGDTQYF

abundance: NA
v_gene: TRBV6-2/TRBV6-3
d_gene: NA
j_gene: TRBJ1-5
CDR3nt: TGTGCCAGCAGATTAGACAGTCCCAATCAGCCCCAGCATTTT
CDR3aa: CASRLDSPNQPQHF

abundance: few
v_gene: TRBV7-6
d_gene: NA
j_gene: TRBJ2-3
CDR3nt: TGTGCCAGCAGCTCCACTGAGGAAGATACGCAGTATTTT
CDR3aa: CASSSTEEDTQYF

abundance: NA
v_gene: TRBV10-3
d_gene: NA
j_gene: TRBJ2-3
CDR3nt: TGTGCCATCAGTGACCTAGGGGTTGCAGATACGCAGTATTTT
CDR3aa: CAISDLGVADTQYF

abundance: NA
v_gene: TRBV27
d_gene: NA
j_gene: TRBJ2-7
CDR3nt: TGTGCCAGCGCGGCAGACTACGAGCAGTACTTC
CDR3aa: CASAADYEQYF

abundance: NA
v_gene: TRBV20-1
d_gene: NA
j_gene: TRBJ2-1
CDR3nt: TGCAGTGCTAGAGATCTCTGGTACGAACTCTACAATGAGCAGTTCTTC
CDR3aa: CSARDLWYELYNEQFF

abundance: NA
v_gene: TRBV19
d_gene: NA
j_gene: TRBJ2-3
CDR3nt: TGTGCCAGTACCGCTAGCACAGATACGCAGTATTTT
CDR3aa: CASTASTDTQYF

abundance: NA
v_gene: TRBV4-3
d_gene: NA
j_gene: TRBJ2-4
CDR3nt: TGCGCCAGCAGCCAAGATTGGGGGGCTGGCAAAAACATTCAGTACTTC
CDR3aa: CASSQDWGAGKNIQYF

abundance: few
v_gene: TRBV7-9
d_gene: TRBD1
j_gene: TRBJ1-4
CDR3nt: TGTGCCAGCAGCCCTTCAACAGGGGTTCAAGAAAAACTGTTTTTT
CDR3aa: CASSPSTGVQEKLFF

abundance: NA
v_gene: TRBV6-5
d_gene: NA
j_gene: TRBJ2-7
CDR3nt: TGTGCCAGCACCGCCACCGGGGACGGTGCCTACGAGCAGTACTTC
CDR3aa: CASTATGDGAYEQYF

abundance: NA
v_gene: TRBV6-2/TRBV6-3
d_gene: NA
j_gene: TRBJ2-7
CDR3nt: TGTGCCAGCAGTCCAACCCCCTACAGGGTGGACTACGAGCAGTACTTC
CDR3aa: CASSPTPYRVDYEQYF

abundance: NA
v_gene: TRBV28
d_gene: NA
j_gene: TRBJ2-2
CDR3nt: TGTGGGGCCAGGGGTCAATACACCGGGGAGCTGTTTTTT
CDR3aa: CGARGQYTGELFF

abundance: few
v_gene: TRBV2
d_gene: NA
j_gene: TRBJ2-1
CDR3nt: TGTGCCAGCACCCCGAGGCTCGGCTACAATGAGCAGTTCTTC
CDR3aa: CASTPRLGYNEQFF

abundance: NA
v_gene: TRBV5-1
d_gene: TRBD1
j_gene: TRBJ2-7
CDR3nt: TGCGCCAGCAGCTTAATTACAACAGGGGCAGCCTACGAGCAGTACTTC
CDR3aa: CASSLITTGAAYEQYF

abundance: NA
v_gene: TRBV5-1
d_gene: NA
j_gene: TRBJ1-4
CDR3nt: TGCGCCAGCAGCTCCCTAACCCCCGGGACGGGGGATGAAAAACTGTTTTTT
CDR3aa: CASSSLTPGTGDEKLFF

abundance: NA
v_gene: TRBV7-8
d_gene: TRBD1
j_gene: TRBJ1-6
CDR3nt: TGTGCCAGCAGCCTAGACAGGGAGGATTCACCCCTCCACTTT
CDR3aa: CASSLDREDSPLHF

abundance: NA
v_gene: TRBV6-2/TRBV6-3
d_gene: NA
j_gene: TRBJ1-1
CDR3nt: TGTGCCACCAAATGGGGGGGGGCGAACACTGAAGCTTTCTTT
CDR3aa: CATKWGGANTEAFF

abundance: NA
v_gene: TRBV20-1
d_gene: NA
j_gene: TRBJ1-1
CDR3nt: TGCAGTGCGGTCTACAGGGCGAACACTGAAGCTTTCTTT
CDR3aa: CSAVYRANTEAFF

abundance: NA
v_gene: TRBV29-1
d_gene: NA
j_gene: TRBJ2-1
CDR3nt: TGCAGCGTTGATCTTGTCGGGGGTGAGCAGTTCTTC
CDR3aa: CSVDLVGGEQFF

abundance: few
v_gene: TRBV20-1
d_gene: TRBD2
j_gene: TRBJ2-5
CDR3nt: TGCAGTGCTAGAGACCCAAGGACTAGCATGGAGACCCAGTACTTC
CDR3aa: CSARDPRTSMETQYF